The 24 T cell receptor beta chains presented below share a single source sample, sequenced in a study of shared clonotypes between healthy human individuals. The repertoire was sequenced with immunoSEQ multiplex PCR; TCRdb's copy has only in-frame clones and lacks some. This sample yields about 700,000 clones, of which 92% are seen a single time; 24% belongs to the top ten. CD45RO-negative, CCR7-positively selected cells formed the naive CD8 fraction, excluding terminally differentiated effector memory CD45RA+ cells. The sequenced sample consisted of naive CD8+ T cells sorted from blood. All receptors come from a young man in good health.

This clone was seen just once. J is TRBJ2-7 and V is TRBV9; 7 nucleotides align to TRBD1. From germline, CDR1 is SGDLS and CDR2 YYNGEE. J lost 2 bases, V lost 4 bases, and 9 bases had no gene match. The CDR3 length is 15 residues. CDR3 in amino acids: CASSPIRGRTYEQYF. The DNA of the CDR3 is TGTGCCAGCAGCCCGATAAGGGGGCGCACCTACGAGCAGTACTTC.

The chain joins TRBV6-4 to TRBJ2-1; 10 nucleotides align to TRBD2. Germline V gives CDR1 MRHNA, CDR2 SNTAGT. V gave up 0 bases and J gave up 9 bases; unmatched junction bases: 11. This CDR3 has 17 amino acids. The CDR3 nucleotides read TGTGCCAGCAGTGACTCGACCTCCGGGACTAGCGTCGGTGAGCAGTTCTTC. This translates into CASSDSTSGTSVGEQFF.

The chain combines TRBV19 with TRBJ2-3, with D perhaps given as TRBD1 or TRBD2 (6 bases each). Trimming shortened V by 2 bases and J by 7 bases, and 10 bases separated the two germline ends. This CDR3 spans 13 amino acids. Germline CDR1 reads LNHDA; CDR2 reads SQIVND (reference sequence). The CDR3 region has the DNA TGTGCCAGTAGTATACTCGGGGGCTATACGCAGTATTTT. Residues: CASSILGGYTQYF.

The chain employs TRBV7-2 and TRBJ2-3; 13 nucleotides align to TRBD2. This CDR3 has 16 amino acids. The germline V gene encodes CDR1 SGHTA and CDR2 FQGNSA. V trimming: 3 bases; J trimming: 2 bases; junction bases outside the gene matches: 2. The DNA of the CDR3 is TGTGCCAGCAGCTTCGGGACTAGCGGGACCACAGATACGCAGTATTTT. Protein product: CASSFGTSGTTDTQYF.

The genes are TRBV6-8 and TRBJ2-7; D uncertain. Trimming left V 7 bases short and J 6 bases short, with 7 bases between. Germline-derived CDR1 and CDR2 are MNHGY and SAAAGT. The CDR3 totals 10 residues. CDR3 in DNA: TGTGCCAGCATGTGGGGCGAGCAGTACTTC. This gives the protein CASMWGEQYF.

A single count supports this clone. CDR3 amino acids: CASSVTPGDPAYEQYF. The DNA for the CDR3 is TGTGCCAGCAGCGTAACCCCGGGGGACCCAGCCTACGAGCAGTACTTC. The chain is built from TRBV9 and TRBJ2-7, with a tentative D call TRBD2 (6 bases). Trimming cost V 1 base and J 2 bases, with 16 bases left between them. Germline V gene data show CDR1 as SGDLS and CDR2 as YYNGEE. The CDR3 consists of 16 residues.

This sequence joins TRBV6-1 and TRBJ1-4, with D hard to call. Germline V gene lookup returns CDR1 MNHNS and CDR2 SASEGT. CDR3 size: 12 residues. Trimming took off 6 bases at V and 7 bases at J, with 9 bases between the two ends. CDR3 sequence (DNA): TGTGCCAGCAGCTATGGAGGTGAAAAACTGTTTTTT. It is translated as CASSYGGEKLFF.

The genes are TRBV10-3 and TRBJ1-2; 7 nucleotides agree with TRBD1. Germline trimming cut 3 bases from V and 2 bases from J; bases unmatched to any gene: 3. The germline CDR1 and CDR2 sequences are ENHRY and SYGVKD. The CDR3 has 14 residues. The DNA of the CDR3 is TGTGCCATCAGTGACGGGGGACAGAACTATGGCTACACCTTC. It yields the protein CAISDGGQNYGYTF.

CDR3 in amino acids: CASSYGSSGANVLTF. Here the CDR3 DNA reads TGTGCCAGCAGTTACGGGAGCTCTGGGGCCAACGTCCTGACTTTC. V is TRBV6-5 and J is TRBJ2-6; a possible D gene is TRBD2 (5 bases). This CDR3 has 15 residues. Germline V gene sequence: CDR1 MNHEY, CDR2 SVGAGI. Trimming removed 2 bases from V and 0 bases from J, with 5 bases in between.

V and J are TRBV27 and TRBJ2-5; 7 bases match TRBD1. This CDR3 comprises 18 residues. From germline, CDR1 is MNHEY and CDR2 SMNVEV (reference sequence). Trimming took 1 base from V and 2 from J; bases not matched to a gene: 13. DNA of the CDR3: TGTGCCAGCAGTTTATATTGGTGGGACAGCGGAAGACAAGAGACCCAGTACTTC. Its translation: CASSLYWWDSGRQETQYF.

The gene calls are TRBV28 and TRBJ1-3, with 12 bases aligning to TRBD1. Per the germline V gene, CDR1 is MDHEN and CDR2 is SYDVKM. V lost 5 bases, J lost 6 bases, and 11 bases stayed unmatched. There are 17 residues in the CDR3. CDR3 residues: CASSIREWDRGQNTIYF. CDR3 coding DNA: TGTGCCAGCAGTATCCGCGAGTGGGACAGGGGGCAAAACACCATATATTTT.

The V call is TRBV2, the J call TRBJ2-1; 11 positions agree with TRBD2. Germline trimming cut 11 bases from V and 4 bases from J; bases unmatched to any gene: 4. CDR1 is SNHLY and CDR2 is FYNNEI in the germline V gene. The CDR3 has 13 residues. The chain's CDR3 is CAGTSGSYNEQFF. The DNA for the CDR3 is TGTGCCGGCACTAGCGGGAGTTACAATGAGCAGTTCTTC.

V gene TRBV5-1 combines with J gene TRBJ2-7; tentative D call: TRBD1 (5 bases). With 0 bases removed from V and 7 bases from J, the gap between germline ends came to 17 bases. Germline V gene sequence: CDR1 SGHRS, CDR2 YFSETQ. The CDR3 has 15 amino acids. The CDR3 nucleotides read TGCGCCAGCAGCTTGGAGGGTCCAGGGCAGTTAGAGCAGTACTTC. Translated: CASSLEGPGQLEQYF.

This chain connects TRBV2 to TRBJ2-7; D uncertain. This CDR3 is 13 amino acids long. Germline CDR1 reads SNHLY; CDR2 reads FYNNEI. Trimming pared 8 bases from V and 2 bases from J, leaving 13 bases between. CDR3 sequence: CASEGQSPYEQYF. The DNA for the CDR3 is TGTGCCAGCGAAGGGCAGAGTCCCTACGAGCAGTACTTC.

The chain uses TRBV19 and TRBJ2-2; D is ambiguous. Trimming cost V 3 bases and J 9 bases, with 17 bases left between them. Germline-derived CDR1 and CDR2 are LNHDA and SQIVND (reference sequence). This CDR3 has 15 amino acids. In DNA, the CDR3 is TGTGCCAGTAGTATGACGTCTCTGGATTACCGGGAGCTGTTTTTT. It yields the protein CASSMTSLDYRELFF.

V gene TRBV27 combines with J gene TRBJ2-3; D uncertain. The CDR3 consists of 15 residues. V gave up 6 bases and J gave up 0 bases, with 13 bases separating them. The V gene's germline CDR1 is MNHEY and CDR2 SMNVEV (reference sequence). CDR3 DNA sequence: TGTGCCAGCAGCTCCTCCTCTCCTAGCACAGATACGCAGTATTTT. Encoded protein: CASSSSSPSTDTQYF.

V gene TRBV27 combines with J gene TRBJ2-3, with a weak D call TRBD2 (6 bases). The CDR3 extends over 16 amino acids. V was trimmed by 4 bases and J by 6 bases, leaving 20 bases between them. Germline V gene data show CDR1 as MNHEY and CDR2 as SMNVEV (reference sequence). The CDR3 sequence is CASSSGGDFPPDTQYF. The CDR3 DNA is TGTGCCAGCAGTTCCGGCGGGGACTTCCCTCCGGATACGCAGTATTTT.

This clone has only one observation. The chain recombines TRBV6-8 with TRBJ2-1; tentatively, D is TRBD2 (6 bases). The CDR3 covers 13 residues. Germline V lookup: CDR1 MNHGY, CDR2 SAAAGT. The CDR3 sequence is CALRGLNYNEQFF. The CDR3, as DNA: TGTGCGCTCCGGGGACTGAACTACAATGAGCAGTTCTTC.

Comments on this clone: Other DNA sequences in this sample translate to the same CDR3. V usage is TRBV2 and J usage is TRBJ2-7; tentative D call: TRBD1 (6 bases). From germline, CDR1 is SNHLY and CDR2 FYNNEI. V lost 2 bases and J 2 bases, leaving 10 bases between the germline ends. The CDR3 runs 14 residues. This CDR3 is CASSESGGTYEQYF. The DNA for the CDR3 is TGTGCCAGCAGTGAATCTGGGGGCACCTACGAGCAGTACTTC.

The chain employs TRBV15 and TRBJ2-7; D remains ambiguous. Germline V gene sequence: CDR1 LNHNV, CDR2 YYDKDF (reference sequence). The CDR3 sequence is 12 residues long. Trimming took 1 base from V and 3 from J, leaving 4 bases between them. The CDR3 nucleotides read TGTGCCACCAGCAGAGGCTTCTACGAGCAGTACTTC. It specifies CATSRGFYEQYF.

The gene calls are TRBV4-1 and TRBJ2-5; 7 bases are shared with TRBD2. After removal of 3 bases from V and 3 bases from J, the junction contained 1 base not matched to a gene. The CDR3 has 13 amino acids. CDR1 is MGHRA, CDR2 YSYEKL, per germline. The CDR3 sequence: CASSQAGEETQYF. Here the CDR3 DNA reads TGCGCCAGCAGCCAGGCGGGAGAAGAGACCCAGTACTTC.

The chain links TRBV9 to TRBJ2-7; 14 positions match TRBD2. J lost 1 base, V lost 3 bases, and 12 bases had no gene match. This CDR3 comprises 19 residues. Germline-derived CDR1 and CDR2 are SGDLS and YYNGEE. The DNA for the CDR3 is TGTGCCAGCAGCGGAGGGGACGGGACTAGCGGGAGTTTTTCCTACGAGCAGTACTTC. Protein sequence: CASSGGDGTSGSFSYEQYF.

The CDR3 is CASSLETSGIKQFF. The CDR3 coding sequence is TGTGCCAGCAGTTTGGAGACTAGCGGGATTAAGCAGTTCTTC. The chain links TRBV28 to TRBJ2-1; 11 bases are shared with TRBD2. CDR3 size: 14 residues. J lost 11 bases, V lost 3 bases, and 6 bases had no gene match. Germline lookup yields CDR1 MDHEN and CDR2 SYDVKM.

J is TRBJ2-3 and V is TRBV2; 7 nucleotides align to TRBD2. The germline CDR1 and CDR2 sequences are SNHLY and FYNNEI. The CDR3 length is 17 residues. Trimming at V came to 2 bases and at J to 4 bases, leaving 12 bases not matched to a gene. The CDR3 DNA is TGTGCCAGCAGTGAATGGGAGGGGTACCGGGCTGCAGATACGCAGTATTTT. Its protein product is CASSEWEGYRAADTQYF. The entire variable domain, with the rest obtained from reference TRBV2 and TRBJ2-3, is as follows: EPEVTQTPSHQVTQMGQEVILRCVPISNHLYFYWYRQILGQKVEFLVSFYNNEISEKSEIFDDQFSVERPDGSNFTLKIRSTKLEDSAMYFCASSEWEGYRAADTQYFGPGTRLTVL.